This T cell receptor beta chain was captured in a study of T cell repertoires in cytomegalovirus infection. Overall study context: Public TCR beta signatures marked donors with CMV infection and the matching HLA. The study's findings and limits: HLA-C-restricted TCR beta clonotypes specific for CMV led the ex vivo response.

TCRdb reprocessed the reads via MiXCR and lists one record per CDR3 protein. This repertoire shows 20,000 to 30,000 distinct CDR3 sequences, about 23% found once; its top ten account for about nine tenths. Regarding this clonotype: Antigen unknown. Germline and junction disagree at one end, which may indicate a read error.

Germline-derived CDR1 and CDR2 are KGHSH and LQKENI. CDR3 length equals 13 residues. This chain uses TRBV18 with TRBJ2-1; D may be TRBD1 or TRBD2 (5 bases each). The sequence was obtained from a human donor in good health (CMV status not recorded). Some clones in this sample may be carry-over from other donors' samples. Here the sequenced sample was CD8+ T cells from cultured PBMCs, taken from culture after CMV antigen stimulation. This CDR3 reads CASLPGRADEQFF. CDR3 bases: TGTGCCAGCTTACCAGGGCGAGCGGATGAGCAGTTCTTC.